This entry lists 20 T cell receptor beta chains sequenced from one sample in a study of blood T cell repertoires in COVID-19. Clones were read by immunoSEQ multiplex PCR, and TCRdb kept only the in-frame ones, dropping some. The profile shows more than 140,000 clones, about 90% of them singletons. Sequencing used peripheral blood. Every receptor here comes from a woman in her fifties or sixties with acute or convalescent COVID-19.

V and J are TRBV7-6 and TRBJ1-1, with 7 positions matching TRBD1. Germline V CDR1 and CDR2: SGHVS, FNYEAQ. V shed 5 bases, J shed 7 bases, and the junction held 7 bases outside the gene matches. CDR3 length equals 13 residues. This chain's CDR3 is CASSAQQGIEAFF. The DNA of the CDR3 is TGTGCCAGCAGCGCTCAACAGGGGATTGAAGCTTTCTTT.

The CDR3 sequence is CASSSYSNQPQHF. CDR3 DNA sequence: TGTGCCAGCAGCTCGTATAGCAATCAGCCCCAGCATTTT. This chain uses TRBV7-9 with TRBJ1-5, with no clear D. There are 13 residues in the CDR3. The ends were cut back, 4 bases at V and 0 bases at J, with 4 bases in the middle. CDR1 SEHNR and CDR2 FQNEAQ come from the germline V gene (reference sequence).

The J gene is TRBJ2-7, the V gene TRBV10-3; TRBD1 is a possible D gene (5 bases). The V and J ends lost 5 bases and 3 bases respectively, with 11 bases between them. Germline V gene data show CDR1 as ENHRY and CDR2 as SYGVKD. This CDR3 is 13 amino acids long. CDR3 residues: CAISQTEFYEQYF. In DNA form, the CDR3 reads TGTGCCATCAGTCAGACAGAATTCTACGAGCAGTACTTC.

The V gene is TRBV28, the J gene TRBJ2-7; D is ambiguous. The CDR3 length is 13 residues. The ends were cut back, 3 bases at V and 3 bases at J, with 9 bases in the middle. Germline CDR1 MDHEN, CDR2 SYDVKM. CDR3 sequence reads: CASSLFLNYEQYF. The CDR3, as DNA: TGTGCCAGCAGTTTGTTTTTAAACTACGAGCAGTACTTC. Full variable domain (remainder filled in from reference TRBV28 and TRBJ2-7): DVKVTQSSRYLVKRTGEKVFLECVQDMDHENMFWYRQDPGLGLRLIYFSYDVKMKEKGDIPEGYSVSREKKERFSLILESASTNQTSMYLCASSLFLNYEQYFGPGTRLTVT.

J is TRBJ1-1 and V is TRBV18; 7 positions agree with TRBD1. V gave up 2 bases and J gave up 11 bases; unmatched junction bases: 11. The CDR3 is 14 residues long. Germline assignment: CDR1 KGHSH and CDR2 LQKENI. This CDR3 is CASSPERRQGEAFF. CDR3 DNA sequence: TGTGCCAGCTCACCAGAACGGCGACAGGGAGAGGCTTTCTTT.

This chain joins TRBV18 and TRBJ2-4, with D perhaps matching TRBD2 (7 bases). The V end was cut by 1 base, the J end by 2 bases, with 18 bases between. CDR1 KGHSH and CDR2 LQKENI come from the germline V gene. The CDR3 totals 18 residues. DNA of the CDR3: TGTGCCAGCTCACCACAGACAGCGGGGACATTCTCCAAAAACATTCAGTACTTC. As protein: CASSPQTAGTFSKNIQYF. The full variable domain, its missing parts supplied by reference TRBV18 and TRBJ2-4, is NAGVMQNPRHLVRRRGQEARLRCSPMKGHSHVYWYRQLPEEGLKFMVYLQKENIIDESGMPKERFSAEFPKEGPSILRIQQVVRGDSAAYFCASSPQTAGTFSKNIQYFGAGTRLSVL.

The genes are TRBV28 and TRBJ2-7; 8 nucleotides line up with TRBD1. The CDR3 is 13 residues long. CDR1 is MDHEN and CDR2 is SYDVKM in the germline V gene. After removal of 4 bases from V and 5 bases from J, the junction contained 4 bases not matched to a gene. CDR3 sequence reads: CASSSQGAHEQYF. Written as DNA, the CDR3 is TGTGCCAGCAGTTCGCAGGGGGCCCACGAGCAGTACTTC.

V is TRBV5-8 and J is TRBJ2-7; 7 nucleotides match TRBD1. After removal of 4 bases from V and 3 bases from J, the junction contained 7 bases not matched to a gene. Germline V CDR1 and CDR2: SGHTS, YDEGEE. The CDR3 is 14 residues long. DNA for the CDR3: TGTGCCAGCAGCCTCCGGACAGGAGACTACGAGCAGTACTTC. The encoded protein is CASSLRTGDYEQYF.

The rearrangement joins TRBV7-9 to TRBJ1-5; 7 nucleotides line up with TRBD1. In germline, CDR1 is SEHNR, CDR2 FQNEAQ (reference sequence). The CDR3 sequence is 15 residues long. V shed 1 base, J shed 5 bases, and the junction held 5 bases outside the gene matches. CDR3 in amino acids: CASSLGGTDYQPQHF. The CDR3 nucleotides are TGTGCCAGCAGCTTAGGAGGGACAGACTATCAGCCCCAGCATTTT.

CDR3: CASSQEDGHLNYGYTF. The CDR3 DNA is TGTGCCAGCAGCCAAGAAGACGGACATCTAAACTATGGCTACACCTTC. The chain has TRBV3-1 (or the pseudogene TRBV3-2) and TRBJ1-2, with D possibly matching TRBD1 (5 bases). This CDR3 has 16 residues. Trimming took 0 bases from V and 2 from J, leaving 13 bases between them. Germline CDR1 and CDR2: LGHDT and YNNKEL (reference sequence).

This chain uses TRBV6-5 with TRBJ2-5; D is possibly TRBD2 (5 bases). The CDR3 contains 15 residues. From germline, CDR1 is MNHEY and CDR2 SVGAGI. V was clipped by 5 bases and J by 7 bases, with 20 bases between them. The CDR3: CASSKRQSGEWTQYF. The CDR3 DNA is TGTGCCAGCAGTAAACGACAAAGCGGTGAATGGACCCAGTACTTC.

CDR3 coding DNA: TGTGCCAGCAGCTTTCAGGGTTTTATCTCTGGAAACACCATATATTTT. Translation gives CASSFQGFISGNTIYF. The chain recombines TRBV7-2 with TRBJ1-3; tentative D call: TRBD1 (5 bases). This CDR3 contains 16 residues. CDR1 and CDR2 from the germline V gene are SGHTA and FQGNSA. V was trimmed by 3 bases and J by 0 bases, leaving 12 bases between them. Based on the CDR3 plus reference TRBV7-2 and TRBJ1-3, the full variable domain is GAGVSQSPSNKVTEKGKDVELRCDPISGHTALYWYRQSLGQGLEFLIYFQGNSAPDKSGLPSDRFSAERTGGSVSTLTIQRTQQEDSAVYLCASSFQGFISGNTIYFGEGSWLTVV.

The rearrangement uses TRBV27 and TRBJ2-2, with TRBD2 matching over 8 bases. V dropped 4 bases and J dropped 4; count of bases not matched to a gene: 8. CDR3 length: 16 residues. Germline CDR1 MNHEY, CDR2 SMNVEV (reference sequence). Here the CDR3 reads CASSYTGGPGTGELFF. The CDR3 DNA reads as TGTGCCAGCAGTTATACGGGGGGGCCGGGCACCGGGGAGCTGTTTTTT.

In its sample, this clone was seen once. The CDR3 loop reads CASSLTRYGYTF. The CDR3 DNA follows: TGTGCCAGCAGTTTAACTAGATATGGCTACACCTTC. This chain connects TRBV28 to TRBJ1-2, with D unclear. CDR1 MDHEN and CDR2 SYDVKM come from the germline V gene. The CDR3 contains 12 residues. V lost 2 bases and J lost 5, with 6 bases in between.

J is TRBJ1-2 and V is TRBV4-1; D not certain. Trimming left V 0 bases short and J 4 bases short, with 21 bases between. CDR1 is MGHRA, CDR2 YSYEKL, per germline. This CDR3 is 18 amino acids long. The CDR3, as DNA: TGCGCCAGCAGCCAAGATTTAGTGGCAGGCGCTTATCTCTATGGCTACACCTTC. Protein: CASSQDLVAGAYLYGYTF.

The chain is built from TRBV18 and TRBJ2-7; D possibly corresponds to TRBD2 (6 bases). Germline-derived CDR1 and CDR2 are KGHSH and LQKENI. The CDR3 has 13 amino acids. The V gene lost 6 bases and the J gene lost 5 bases, with 14 bases spanning the gap. CDR3: CASSNREMDEQYF. The CDR3 DNA follows: TGTGCCAGCTCCAACCGGGAGATGGACGAGCAGTACTTC.

The chain links TRBV29-1 to TRBJ2-5, with 9 bases aligning to TRBD1. CDR1 and CDR2 from the germline V gene are SQVTM and ANQGSEA. This CDR3 has 13 amino acids. J was trimmed by 5 bases and V by 6 bases; bases with no gene match: 7. CDR3 DNA sequence: TGCAGCGTGGGGACAGGGATCGGGGAGACCCAGTACTTC. Amino acids: CSVGTGIGETQYF.

CDR3 residues: CASSFTGGPSSGNTIYF. DNA of the CDR3: TGCGCCAGCAGTTTCACAGGGGGCCCCAGCTCTGGAAACACCATATATTTT. J is TRBJ1-3 and V is TRBV5-1; 9 positions agree with TRBD1. V gave up 5 bases and J gave up 0 bases; unmatched junction bases: 9. CDR1 and CDR2 from the germline V gene are SGHRS and YFSETQ. There are 17 residues in the CDR3.

The rearrangement uses TRBV12-3 or TRBV12-4 and TRBJ2-7; a weak D match, TRBD1 (5 bases). Trimming stripped 2 bases from V and 3 bases from J, with 8 bases between. This CDR3 is built from 13 residues. The CDR3 protein is CASSLQGNYEQYF. The CDR3 DNA reads as TGTGCCAGCAGTTTACAGGGTAACTACGAGCAGTACTTC.

The chain uses TRBV7-2 and TRBJ2-3; 8 positions agree with TRBD2. Looked up from germline, CDR1 is SGHTA and CDR2 is FQGNSA. The V gene end was trimmed by 3 bases and the J gene end by 5 bases; junction bases not matched to a gene: 13. This CDR3 has 17 amino acids. CDR3 DNA: TGTGCCAGCAGCTTCCTGGCGGGGGGTGGAGGGGGAGATACGCAGTATTTT. It encodes CASSFLAGGGGGDTQYF.